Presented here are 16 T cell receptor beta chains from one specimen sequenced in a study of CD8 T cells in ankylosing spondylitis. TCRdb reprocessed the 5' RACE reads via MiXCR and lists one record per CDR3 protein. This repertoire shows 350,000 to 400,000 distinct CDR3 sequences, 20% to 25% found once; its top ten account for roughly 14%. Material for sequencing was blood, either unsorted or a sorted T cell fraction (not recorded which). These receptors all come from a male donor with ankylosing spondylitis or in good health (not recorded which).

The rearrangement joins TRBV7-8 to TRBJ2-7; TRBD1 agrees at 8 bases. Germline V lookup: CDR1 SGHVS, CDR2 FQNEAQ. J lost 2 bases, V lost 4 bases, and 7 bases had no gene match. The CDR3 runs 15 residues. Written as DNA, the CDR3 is TGTGCCAGCAGCTCCTCGGGACAGGCGCCCTACGAGCAGTACTTC. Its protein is CASSSSGQAPYEQYF. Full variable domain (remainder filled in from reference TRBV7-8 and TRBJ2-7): GAGVSQSPRYKVAKRGQDVALRCDPISGHVSLFWYQQALGQGPEFLTYFQNEAQLDKSGLPSDRFFAERPEGSVSTLKIQRTQQEDSAVYLCASSSSGQAPYEQYFGPGTRLTVT.

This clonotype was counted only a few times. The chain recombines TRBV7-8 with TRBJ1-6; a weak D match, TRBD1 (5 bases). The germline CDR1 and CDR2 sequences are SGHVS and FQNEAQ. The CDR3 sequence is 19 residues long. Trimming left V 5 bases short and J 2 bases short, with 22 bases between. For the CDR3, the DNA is TGTGCCAGCAGCCTGGCAAGGGGCGAACCGATTCCCTATAATTCACCCCTCCACTTT. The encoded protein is CASSLARGEPIPYNSPLHF. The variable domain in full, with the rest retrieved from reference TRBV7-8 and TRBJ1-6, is GAGVSQSPRYKVAKRGQDVALRCDPISGHVSLFWYQQALGQGPEFLTYFQNEAQLDKSGLPSDRFFAERPEGSVSTLKIQRTQQEDSAVYLCASSLARGEPIPYNSPLHFGNGTRLTVT.

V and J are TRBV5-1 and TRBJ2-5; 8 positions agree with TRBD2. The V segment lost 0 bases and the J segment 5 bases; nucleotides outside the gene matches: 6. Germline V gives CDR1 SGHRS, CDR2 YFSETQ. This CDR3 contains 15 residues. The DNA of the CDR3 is TGCGCCAGCAGCTTGGAGGCGGGGGGTCATGAGACCCAGTACTTC. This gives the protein CASSLEAGGHETQYF.

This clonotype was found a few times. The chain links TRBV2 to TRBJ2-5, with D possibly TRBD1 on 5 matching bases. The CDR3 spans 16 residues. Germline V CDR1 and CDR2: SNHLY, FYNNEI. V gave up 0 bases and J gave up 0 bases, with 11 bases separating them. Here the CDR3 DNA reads TGTGCCAGCAGTGAAGCGCTTTGGGGCTACCAAGAGACCCAGTACTTC. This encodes CASSEALWGYQETQYF.

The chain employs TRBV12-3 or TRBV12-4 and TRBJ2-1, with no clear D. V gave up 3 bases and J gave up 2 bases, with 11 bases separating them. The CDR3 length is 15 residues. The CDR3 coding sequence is TGTGCCAGCAGTTTCCTTAATTTCCCCTACAATGAGCAGTTCTTC. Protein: CASSFLNFPYNEQFF.

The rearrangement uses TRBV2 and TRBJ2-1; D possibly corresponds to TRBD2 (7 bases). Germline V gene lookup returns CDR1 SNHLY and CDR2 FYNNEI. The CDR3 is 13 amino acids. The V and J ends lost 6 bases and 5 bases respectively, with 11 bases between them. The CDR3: CASRGGPNNEQFF. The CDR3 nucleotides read TGTGCCAGCAGGGGGGGGCCCAACAATGAGCAGTTCTTC.

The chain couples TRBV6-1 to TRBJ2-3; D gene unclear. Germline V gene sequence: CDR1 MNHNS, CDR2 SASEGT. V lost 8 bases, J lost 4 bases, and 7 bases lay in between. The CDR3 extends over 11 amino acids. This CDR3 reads CASSYADTQYF. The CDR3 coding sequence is TGTGCCAGCTCGTACGCAGATACGCAGTATTTT.

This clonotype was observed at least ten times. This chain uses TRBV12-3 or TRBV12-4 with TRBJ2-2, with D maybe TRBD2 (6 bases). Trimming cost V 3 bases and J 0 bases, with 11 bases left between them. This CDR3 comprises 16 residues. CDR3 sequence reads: CASSFPDYTNTGELFF. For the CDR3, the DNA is TGTGCCAGCAGTTTTCCGGACTACACGAACACCGGGGAGCTGTTTTTT.

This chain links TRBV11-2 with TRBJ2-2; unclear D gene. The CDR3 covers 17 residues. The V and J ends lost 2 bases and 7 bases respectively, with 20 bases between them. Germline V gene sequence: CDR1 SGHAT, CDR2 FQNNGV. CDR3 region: CASSLFGQSISGGELFF. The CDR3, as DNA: TGTGCCAGCAGCTTATTTGGCCAATCTATTTCGGGCGGGGAGCTGTTTTTT.

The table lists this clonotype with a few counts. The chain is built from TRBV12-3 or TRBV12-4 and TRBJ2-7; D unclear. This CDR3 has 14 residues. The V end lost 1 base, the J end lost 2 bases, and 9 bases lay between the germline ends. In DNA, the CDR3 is TGTGCCAGCAGTTTAGAAACTCTGCCCTACGAGCAGTACTTC. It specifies CASSLETLPYEQYF.

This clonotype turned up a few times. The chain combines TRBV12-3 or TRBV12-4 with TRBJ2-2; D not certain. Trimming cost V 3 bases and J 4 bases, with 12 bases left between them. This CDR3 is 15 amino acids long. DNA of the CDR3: TGTGCCAGCAGTTTGCCCCCTGGCCCCACCGGGGAGCTGTTTTTT. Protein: CASSLPPGPTGELFF.

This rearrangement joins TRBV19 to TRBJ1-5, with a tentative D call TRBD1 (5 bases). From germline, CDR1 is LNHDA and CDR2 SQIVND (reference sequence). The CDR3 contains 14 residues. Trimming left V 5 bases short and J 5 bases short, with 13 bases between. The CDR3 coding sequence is TGTGCCAGTAGTCCTCGACAGAATGATCAGCCCCAGCATTTT. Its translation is CASSPRQNDQPQHF.

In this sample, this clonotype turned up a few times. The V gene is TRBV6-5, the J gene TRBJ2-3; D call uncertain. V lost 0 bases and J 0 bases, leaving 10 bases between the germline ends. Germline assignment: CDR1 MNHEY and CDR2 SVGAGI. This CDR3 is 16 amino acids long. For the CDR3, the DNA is TGTGCCAGCAGTTACTCGAACCTGGTTAGCACAGATACGCAGTATTTT. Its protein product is CASSYSNLVSTDTQYF.

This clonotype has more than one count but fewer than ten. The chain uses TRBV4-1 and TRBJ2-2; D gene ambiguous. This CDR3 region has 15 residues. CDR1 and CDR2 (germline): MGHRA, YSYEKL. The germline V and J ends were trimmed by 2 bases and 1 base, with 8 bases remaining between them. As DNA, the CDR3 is TGCGCCAGCAGCCAATCACCACAGAACACCGGGGAGCTGTTTTTT. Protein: CASSQSPQNTGELFF.

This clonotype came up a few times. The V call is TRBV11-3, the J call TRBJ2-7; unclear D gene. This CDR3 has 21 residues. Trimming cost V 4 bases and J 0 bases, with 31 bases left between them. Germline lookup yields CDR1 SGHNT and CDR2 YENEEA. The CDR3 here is CASSSTKYTEQAVSISYEQYF. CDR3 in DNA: TGTGCCAGCAGCTCTACTAAATACACGGAGCAGGCCGTCTCGATCTCCTACGAGCAGTACTTC.

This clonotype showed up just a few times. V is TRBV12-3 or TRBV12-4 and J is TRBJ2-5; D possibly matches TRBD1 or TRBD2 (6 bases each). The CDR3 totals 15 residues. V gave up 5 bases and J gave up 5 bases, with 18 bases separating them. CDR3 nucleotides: TGTGCCAGCAGTCCCATTCGGGGGCGCGTGGAGACCCAGTACTTC. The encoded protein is CASSPIRGRVETQYF.